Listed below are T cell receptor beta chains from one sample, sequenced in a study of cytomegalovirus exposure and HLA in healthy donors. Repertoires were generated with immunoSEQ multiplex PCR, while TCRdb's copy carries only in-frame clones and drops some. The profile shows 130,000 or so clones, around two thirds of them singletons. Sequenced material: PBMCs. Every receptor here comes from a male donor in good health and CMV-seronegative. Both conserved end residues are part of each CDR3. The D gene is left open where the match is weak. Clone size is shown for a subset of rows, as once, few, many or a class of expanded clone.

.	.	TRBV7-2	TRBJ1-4	CASSLSGVSEKLFF	TGTGCCAGCAGCTTATCGGGGGTTTCTGAAAAACTGTTTTTT
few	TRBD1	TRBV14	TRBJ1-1	CASSQPGQGFYDTEAFF	TGTGCCAGCAGCCAGCCGGGACAGGGTTTTTACGACACTGAAGCTTTCTTT
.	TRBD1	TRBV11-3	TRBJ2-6	CASSLGQGAGSGANVLTF	TGTGCCAGCAGCTTAGGGCAGGGGGCTGGCTCTGGGGCCAACGTCCTGACTTTC
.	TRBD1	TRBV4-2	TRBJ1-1	CASSQVTGGTEAFF	TGTGCCAGCAGCCAAGTCACAGGGGGCACTGAAGCTTTCTTT
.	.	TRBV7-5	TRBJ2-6	CFRSQQSSGANVLTF	TGTTTCAGAAGCCAACAGAGCTCTGGGGCCAACGTCCTGACTTTC
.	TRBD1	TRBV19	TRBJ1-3	CASSTDDRGNTIYF	TGTGCCAGTAGTACCGACGACAGGGGTAACACCATATATTTT
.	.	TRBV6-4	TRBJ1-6	CASSDGEGRSPLHF	TGTGCCAGCAGTGACGGGGAGGGGCGGTCACCCCTCCACTTT
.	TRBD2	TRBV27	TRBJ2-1	CASVTSGGASGEQFF	TGTGCCAGTGTGACTAGCGGGGGGGCTTCGGGTGAGCAGTTCTTC
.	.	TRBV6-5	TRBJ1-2	CASSYFSGAGGYTF	TGTGCCAGCAGTTACTTTTCGGGTGCTGGAGGCTACACCTTC
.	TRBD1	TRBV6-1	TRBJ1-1	CASSDGDRYTEAFF	TGTGCCAGCAGTGACGGGGACAGATACACTGAAGCTTTCTTT